The sequence of this TCR beta chain was determined in a study of T-cell reconstitution after alpha-beta-depleted transplantation in children. Study-wide findings and caveats: Several hundred graft clones that had expanded were reportedly the source of alpha-beta T cells about two months after transplant. Surviving recipient T cells and thymic progenitors underlay high day-60 TCRbeta diversity in some patients.

J was trimmed by 0 bases and V by 6 bases; bases with no gene match: 13. The CDR3 is 18 amino acids. CDR1 MNHEY and CDR2 SVGEGT come from the germline V gene. In the case of this clonotype: Its target is not known.

The authors prepared the TCRbeta library with unique molecular identifiers. One entry per CDR3 protein results from TCRdb running MiXCR on the PCR reads. The sample consists of about 250,000 distinct CDR3 sequences, roughly a quarter of them appearing once. Sequencing used PBMCs, mostly from graft donor cells, obtained 360 days after TCRalphabeta/CD19-depleted stem cell transplant. V gene TRBV6-2 or TRBV6-3 combines with J gene TRBJ1-5; 8 bases match TRBD1. The sequence was obtained from a female patient aged 2-10 years who had a stem cell transplant for congenital amegakaryocytic thrombocytopenia, so the T cells may come from the graft donor. CDR3: CASRKARGTGYSNQPQHF. The CDR3 DNA reads TGTGCCAGCAGAAAGGCCCGGGGGACAGGATATAGCAATCAGCCCCAGCATTTT.